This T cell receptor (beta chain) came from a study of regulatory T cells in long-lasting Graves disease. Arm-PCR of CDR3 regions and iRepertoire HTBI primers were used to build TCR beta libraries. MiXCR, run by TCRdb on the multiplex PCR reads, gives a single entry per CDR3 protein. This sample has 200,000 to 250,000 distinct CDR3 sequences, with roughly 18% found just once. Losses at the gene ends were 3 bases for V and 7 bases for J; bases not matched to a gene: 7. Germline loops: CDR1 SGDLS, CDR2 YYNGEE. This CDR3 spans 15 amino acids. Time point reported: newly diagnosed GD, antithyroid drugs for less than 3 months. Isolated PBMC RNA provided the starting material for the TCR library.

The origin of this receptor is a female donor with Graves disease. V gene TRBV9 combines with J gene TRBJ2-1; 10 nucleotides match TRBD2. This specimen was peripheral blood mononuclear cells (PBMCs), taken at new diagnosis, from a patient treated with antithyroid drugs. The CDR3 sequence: CASSAPSGSLNEQFF. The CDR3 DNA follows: TGTGCCAGCAGCGCACCTAGCGGGAGTTTGAATGAGCAGTTCTTC.